One and the same sample provided the 16 T cell receptor beta chains below, sequenced in a study of T cells in narcolepsy. Only in-frame clones appear in the TCRdb table, and some are missing; sequencing was by immunoSEQ multiplex PCR. The data contain tens of thousands of clones, around 88% of them singletons. Sequencing was performed on CD45RA- memory CD4+ T cells from PBMCs. The receptors here all came from a human donor with narcolepsy.

The CDR3, as DNA: TGTGCCAGCAGCCTAACTCCGGGAAGAGAAGAGACCCAGTACTTC. As protein: CASSLTPGREETQYF. This sequence joins TRBV5-6 and TRBJ2-5; perhaps TRBD2 as D (5 bases). V lost 4 bases to trimming and J lost 3 bases, with 16 bases between them. Germline CDR1 is SGHDT and CDR2 is YYEEEE. This CDR3 is built from 15 residues.

The chain recombines TRBV6-1 with TRBJ2-7; perhaps D is TRBD1 or TRBD2 (5 bases each). The CDR3 is 12 amino acids. Germline CDR1 and CDR2: MNHNS and SASEGT. Trimming pared 8 bases from V and 6 bases from J, leaving 14 bases between. The CDR3 bases are TGTGCCAGCGATGGGGCCGGGGTCGAGCAGTACTTC. It codes for CASDGAGVEQYF.

The J gene is TRBJ1-1, the V gene TRBV6-6; 8 bases are shared with TRBD1. V lost 2 bases and J lost 0; bases outside the gene matches: 2. This CDR3 has 15 residues. CDR1 is MNHNY and CDR2 is SVGAGI in the germline V gene (reference sequence). CDR3 in DNA: TGTGCCAGCAGTTACGGGACAGGTCTGAACACTGAAGCTTTCTTT. Translation gives CASSYGTGLNTEAFF.

The chain is built from TRBV27 and TRBJ1-4, with TRBD1 matching 7 bases. Germline lookup yields CDR1 MNHEY and CDR2 SMNVEV (reference sequence). The V and J ends lost 6 bases and 4 bases, in that order; junction bases with no gene match: 5. The CDR3 sequence is 14 residues long. The CDR3 is CASSRDSYNEKLFF. The CDR3 DNA is TGTGCCAGCAGCCGGGACAGCTATAATGAAAAACTGTTTTTT.

V and J are TRBV19 and TRBJ2-3, with D maybe TRBD1 (5 bases). The CDR3 is made up of 12 amino acids. V was clipped by 10 bases and J by 0 bases, with 8 bases between them. The germline gives CDR1 LNHDA, CDR2 SQIVND (reference sequence). The CDR3 reads CATRQSTDTQYF. The CDR3 DNA follows: TGTGCCACTCGACAGAGCACAGATACGCAGTATTTT.

The chain is built from TRBV4-1 and TRBJ2-1; D is undetermined. The CDR3 loop spans 13 amino acids. The ends were cut back, 0 bases at V and 12 bases at J, with 12 bases in the middle. From germline, CDR1 is MGHRA and CDR2 YSYEKL. In nucleotides, the CDR3 is TGCGCCAGCAGCCAAGATCTCCCCTCGACGCAGTTCTTC. Encoded protein: CASSQDLPSTQFF.

This chain's CDR3 is CASAYTSSYNEQFF. In DNA, the CDR3 is TGTGCTAGTGCCTACACCAGCTCCTACAATGAGCAGTTCTTC. The chain is built from TRBV12-5 and TRBJ2-1; D remains unclear. The germline CDR1 and CDR2 sequences are LGHNT and FRNRAP. V was clipped by 7 bases and J by 0 bases, with 10 bases between them. The CDR3 runs to 14 residues.

This rearrangement joins TRBV28 to TRBJ2-5, with D tentatively TRBD2 (5 bases). Germline values: CDR1 MDHEN, CDR2 SYDVKM. CDR3 length equals 14 residues. The germline V and J ends were trimmed by 9 bases and 5 bases, with 19 bases remaining between them. This CDR3 is CASVDQVRGETQYF. DNA of the CDR3: TGTGCCAGTGTGGACCAAGTCAGAGGGGAGACCCAGTACTTC.

The chain joins TRBV11-2 to TRBJ2-1; 12 positions agree with TRBD2. CDR1 is SGHAT, CDR2 FQNNGV, per germline. The CDR3 extends over 15 amino acids. The V and J ends lost 4 bases and 9 bases, in that order; junction bases with no gene match: 7. CDR3 region: CASSSPGLAGSEQFF. The DNA for the CDR3 is TGTGCCAGCAGCTCCCCGGGACTAGCGGGTTCTGAGCAGTTCTTC.

The chain carries TRBV5-1 and TRBJ1-3; D gene uncertain. Trimming removed 2 bases at V and 0 bases at J, with 6 bases between. The CDR3 length is 14 residues. The germline V gene has CDR1 SGHRS and CDR2 YFSETQ. Here the CDR3 DNA reads TGCGCCAGCAGCTTTGATCTCTCTGGAAACACCATATATTTT. Amino acids: CASSFDLSGNTIYF.

This CDR3 reads CASTFLLLGQGSGYTF. The CDR3 DNA is TGTGCCAGCACCTTCCTTTTGCTGGGACAGGGGTCTGGCTACACCTTC. The gene calls are TRBV7-9 and TRBJ1-2; TRBD1 matches 10 bases. V lost 7 bases, J lost 7 bases, and 15 bases stayed unmatched. CDR3 length equals 16 residues. Germline V CDR1 and CDR2: SEHNR, FQNEAQ (reference sequence). The full variable domain, with the rest looked up from reference TRBV7-9 and TRBJ1-2, is DTGVSQNPRHKITKRGQNVTFRCDPISEHNRLYWYRQTLGQGPEFLTYFQNEAQLEKSRLLSDRFSAERPKGSFSTLEIQRTEQGDSAMYLCASTFLLLGQGSGYTFGSGTRLTVV.

This clone appeared a few times. V is TRBV7-2 and J is TRBJ2-7, with TRBD2 matching 9 bases. This CDR3 is built from 16 residues. Germline V gene data show CDR1 as SGHTA and CDR2 as FQGNSA. The trim removed 3 bases at V and 1 base at J, leaving 7 bases unmatched. The CDR3: CASSFSVSGRSYEQYF. The CDR3 region has the DNA TGTGCCAGCAGCTTCTCGGTTAGCGGGAGATCCTACGAGCAGTACTTC.

The chain combines TRBV7-2 with TRBJ1-6; tentative D call: TRBD1 (5 bases). V lost 5 bases, J lost 7 bases, and 9 bases lay in between. Germline CDR1 and CDR2: SGHTA and FQGNSA. The CDR3 is made up of 13 amino acids. CDR3 nucleotides: TGTGCCAGCAGCGACAGTCCAAATTCACCCCTCCACTTT. Translation: CASSDSPNSPLHF.

This chain joins TRBV9 and TRBJ2-1; D call uncertain. Germline CDR1 and CDR2: SGDLS and YYNGEE. Trimming stripped 0 bases from V and 0 bases from J, with 10 bases between. The CDR3 has 16 residues. The CDR3 region has the DNA TGTGCCAGCAGCGTAGACTACCTGTTCTCCTACAATGAGCAGTTCTTC. Its translation is CASSVDYLFSYNEQFF.

This clone was counted once. CDR3 sequence (DNA): TGTGCCAGCAGCTTAGTGGGGGCGGGAAAGGGCACTGAAGCTTTCTTT. Protein sequence: CASSLVGAGKGTEAFF. The chain is built from TRBV7-8 and TRBJ1-1, with D possibly TRBD1 on 6 matching bases. Germline lookup yields CDR1 SGHVS and CDR2 FQNEAQ. V was clipped by 1 base and J by 4 bases, with 16 bases between them. The CDR3 is 16 residues long.

The gene calls are TRBV6-1 and TRBJ2-5; D may be TRBD1 (6 bases). Germline values: CDR1 MNHNS, CDR2 SASEGT. Trimming removed 7 bases from V and 5 bases from J, with 17 bases in between. The CDR3 contains 14 residues. The CDR3 sequence is CASKRQVEGETQYF. In DNA form, the CDR3 reads TGTGCCAGCAAGAGACAGGTCGAAGGGGAGACCCAGTACTTC.